This T cell receptor (beta chain) originates from a study of blood T cells in healthy people across ages. Findings and limits, study-wide: When set beside aged donors, long-lived donors presented more naive CD4+ cells and higher diversity. Observed TCR beta diversity per million T cells went down as age went up. This fall followed a roughly linear course with age.

There are many counts of this clonotype. Its antigen is as yet unknown. A second PCR of roughly 7 to 11 cycles used a sample-barcoded 5' primer and a J-beta primer mix. TCRdb redid the calling of the 5' RACE reads with MiXCR, one entry per CDR3 protein. The table has some 1.5 million distinct CDR3 sequences, 25% to 30% seen once; the top ten hold approximately 7.7%. Trimming removed 0 bases at V and 5 bases at J, with 6 bases between. Germline-derived CDR1 and CDR2 are SGDLS and YYNGEE. This CDR3 comprises 12 residues. Sequences were obtained from blood. The chain carries TRBV9 and TRBJ2-7, with D perhaps being TRBD1 or TRBD2 (5 bases each). The sequence came from a woman in her 30s in good health. This chain's CDR3 is CASSVGGNEQYF. The CDR3 DNA is TGTGCCAGCAGCGTAGGGGGGAACGAGCAGTACTTC. The full variable domain, its missing parts supplied by reference TRBV9 and TRBJ2-7, is DSGVTQTPKHLITATGQRVTLRCSPRSGDLSVYWYQQSLDQGLQFLIQYYNGEERAKGNILERFSAQQFPDLHSELNLSSLELGDSALYFCASSVGGNEQYFGPGTRLTVT.